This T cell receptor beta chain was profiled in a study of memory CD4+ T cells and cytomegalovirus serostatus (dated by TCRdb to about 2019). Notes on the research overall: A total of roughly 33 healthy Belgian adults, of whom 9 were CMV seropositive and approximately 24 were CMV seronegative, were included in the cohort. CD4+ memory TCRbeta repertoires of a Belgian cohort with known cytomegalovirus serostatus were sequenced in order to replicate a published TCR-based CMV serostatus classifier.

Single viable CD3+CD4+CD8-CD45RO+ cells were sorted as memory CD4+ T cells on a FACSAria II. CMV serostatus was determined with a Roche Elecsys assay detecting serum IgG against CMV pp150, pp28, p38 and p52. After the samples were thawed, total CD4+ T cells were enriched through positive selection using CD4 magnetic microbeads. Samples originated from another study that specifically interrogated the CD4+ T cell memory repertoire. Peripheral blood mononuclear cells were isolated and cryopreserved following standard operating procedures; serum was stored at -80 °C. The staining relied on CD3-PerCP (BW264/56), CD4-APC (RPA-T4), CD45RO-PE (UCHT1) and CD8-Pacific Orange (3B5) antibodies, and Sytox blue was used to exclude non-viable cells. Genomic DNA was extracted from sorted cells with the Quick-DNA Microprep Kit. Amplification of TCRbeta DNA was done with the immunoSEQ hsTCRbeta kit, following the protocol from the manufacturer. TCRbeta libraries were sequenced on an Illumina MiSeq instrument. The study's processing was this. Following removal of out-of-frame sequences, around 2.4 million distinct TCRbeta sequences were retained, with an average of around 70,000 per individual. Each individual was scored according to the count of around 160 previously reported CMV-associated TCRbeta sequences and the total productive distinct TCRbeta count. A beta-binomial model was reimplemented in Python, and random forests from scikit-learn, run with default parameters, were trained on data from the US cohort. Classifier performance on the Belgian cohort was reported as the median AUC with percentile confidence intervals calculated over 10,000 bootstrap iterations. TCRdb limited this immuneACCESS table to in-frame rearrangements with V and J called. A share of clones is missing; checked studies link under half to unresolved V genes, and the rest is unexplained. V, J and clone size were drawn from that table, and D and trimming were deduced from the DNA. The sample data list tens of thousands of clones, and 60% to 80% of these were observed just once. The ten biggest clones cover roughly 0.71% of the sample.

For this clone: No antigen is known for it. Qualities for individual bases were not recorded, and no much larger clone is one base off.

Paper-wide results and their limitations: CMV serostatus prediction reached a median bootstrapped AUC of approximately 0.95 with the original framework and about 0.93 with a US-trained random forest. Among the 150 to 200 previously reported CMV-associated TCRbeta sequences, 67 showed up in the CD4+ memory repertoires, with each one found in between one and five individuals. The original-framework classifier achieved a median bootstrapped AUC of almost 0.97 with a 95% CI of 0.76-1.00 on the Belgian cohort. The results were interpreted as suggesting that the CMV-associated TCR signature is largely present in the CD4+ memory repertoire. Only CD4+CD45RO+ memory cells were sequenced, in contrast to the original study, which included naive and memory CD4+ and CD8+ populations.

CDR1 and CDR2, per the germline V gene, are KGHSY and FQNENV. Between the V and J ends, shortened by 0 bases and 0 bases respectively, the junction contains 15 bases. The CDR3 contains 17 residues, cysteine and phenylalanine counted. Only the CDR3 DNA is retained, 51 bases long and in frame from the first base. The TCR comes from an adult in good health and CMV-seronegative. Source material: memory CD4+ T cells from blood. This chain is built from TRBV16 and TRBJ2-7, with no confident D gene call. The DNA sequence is TGTGCCAGCAGCCAATCCGGTTTGGTGAGAAGCTCCTACGAGCAGTACTTC. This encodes CASSQSGLVRSSYEQYF.